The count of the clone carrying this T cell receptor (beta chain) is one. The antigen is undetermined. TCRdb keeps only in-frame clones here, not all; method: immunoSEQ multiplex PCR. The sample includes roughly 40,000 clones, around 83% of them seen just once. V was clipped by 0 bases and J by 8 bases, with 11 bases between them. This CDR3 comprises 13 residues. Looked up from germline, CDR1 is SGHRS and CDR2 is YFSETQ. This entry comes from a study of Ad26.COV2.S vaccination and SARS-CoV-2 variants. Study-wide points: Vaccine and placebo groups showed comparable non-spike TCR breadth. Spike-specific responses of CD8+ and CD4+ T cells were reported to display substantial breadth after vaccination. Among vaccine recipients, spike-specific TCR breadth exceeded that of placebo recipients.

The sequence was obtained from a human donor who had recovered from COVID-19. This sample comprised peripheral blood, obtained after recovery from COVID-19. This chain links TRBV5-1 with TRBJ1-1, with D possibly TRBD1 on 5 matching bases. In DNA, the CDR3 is TGCGCCAGCAGCTTGGCGCCCGGGGCGGAAGCTTTCTTT. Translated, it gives CASSLAPGAEAFF.